Presented here are 26 T cell receptor beta chains from one specimen sequenced in a study of T cells in women clearing cervical HPV infection. Sequencing used immunoSEQ multiplex PCR; TCRdb keeps in-frame clones, though not all of them. The sample holds about 39,000 clones. The sequencing sample was made of blood buffy coat. Every receptor here comes from a woman between 18 and 70 years old with a cervical HPV16 infection that either progressed to CIN3+ or cleared (not recorded which).

The CDR3 spells CASSLFSTNTGELFF. The CDR3 DNA, read in part, is TGTGCCAGCAGCTTATTCAGTACGAACACCGGGGAG. This chain uses TRBV7-2 with TRBJ2-2, with D uncertain. With the read ending 3 residues before the CDR3 end, the germline J gene is used to fill in that end. V lost 2 bases and J 0 bases, leaving 7 bases between the germline ends. The CDR3 totals 15 residues. Germline V gene data show CDR1 as SGHTA and CDR2 as FQGNSA.

In regard to this clone: The CDR3 end lies 3 residues beyond the end of the read and is filled in from the germline J gene. This chain links TRBV20-1 with TRBJ2-7; 13 bases are a match to TRBD2. The CDR3 is 18 residues long. V gave up 2 bases and J gave up 2 bases; unmatched junction bases: 12. Germline V lookup: CDR1 DFQATT, CDR2 SNEGSKA (reference sequence). The CDR3 sequence: CSARPYGTSGMRAYEQYF. The CDR3 DNA, read in part, is TGCAGTGCTAGACCGTACGGGACTAGCGGGATGAGGGCCTACGAG.

Concerning this clone: The DNA ends 3 residues before the CDR3 does, and the rest of the CDR3 is filled in from the germline J gene. The chain employs TRBV20-1 and TRBJ1-2, with TRBD1 matching over 8 bases. Germline lookup yields CDR1 DFQATT and CDR2 SNEGSKA (reference sequence). This CDR3 region has 18 residues. V dropped 6 bases and J dropped 0; count of bases not matched to a gene: 18. This CDR3 reads CSAVSTTRTGSPNYGYTF. Partial CDR3 DNA: TGCAGTGCCGTTTCAACCACCAGGACAGGGAGCCCTAACTATGGC.

CDR3 DNA, as far as it was read: TGTGCCAGCAGCCAGGGACTAGCTCCCCCCGGGGCCAATGAG. Protein: CASSQGLAPPGANE. The whole CDR3 reads CASSQGLAPPGANEQFF. The chain has TRBV7-3 and TRBJ2-1; TRBD2 aligns across 9 bases. The read finishes 3 residues shy of the CDR3 end, and the germline J gene is used to complete it. The CDR3 runs to 17 residues. V lost 5 bases and J lost 6; bases outside the gene matches: 14. Germline CDR1 SGHTA, CDR2 FQGTGA.

Turning to this clone: The read terminates 3 residues before the CDR3 end, so the remaining end is supplied by the germline J gene. The sample has other DNA sequences that encode this CDR3 too. The chain employs TRBV7-2 and TRBJ2-7, with TRBD2 identical over 7 bases. Germline V gene data show CDR1 as SGHTA and CDR2 as FQGNSA. Trimming took 0 bases from V and 6 from J; bases not matched to a gene: 8. The CDR3 consists of 15 residues. The sequenced CDR3 bases are TGTGCCAGCAGCTTAGCCCTTGGGCGGGAGTCCGAG. Translating it yields CASSLALGRESE. The whole CDR3 sequence reads CASSLALGRESEQYF.

Comments on this clone: The read is 3 residues too short to cover the CDR3 end, so that end is filled in from the germline J gene. V usage is TRBV19 and J usage is TRBJ1-2, with TRBD1 matching over 9 bases. Germline-derived CDR1 and CDR2 are LNHDA and SQIVND (reference sequence). The CDR3 length is 16 residues. CDR3 DNA, as far as it was read: TGTGCCAGTAGTATAGAAGGAACAGGGGGCTCCTACGAC. Translated, it gives CASSIEGTGGSYD. The CDR3 as a whole reads CASSIEGTGGSYDYTF.

As concerns this clone: The missing CDR3 end, 3 residues past where the read stops, is filled in from the germline J gene. This chain connects TRBV2 to TRBJ1-1; D not certain. Trimming left V 1 base short and J 0 bases short, with 6 bases between. Germline CDR1 and CDR2: SNHLY and FYNNEI. This CDR3 contains 14 residues. CDR3 protein: CASSEGHLNTEAFF. Partial CDR3 DNA: TGTGCCAGCAGTGAAGGGCACCTGAACACTGAA.

Turning to this clone: The CDR3 end falls 3 residues outside the read, so it is completed with the germline J gene. The genes are TRBV7-7 and TRBJ2-2; 10 bases match TRBD2. J was trimmed by 3 bases and V by 1 base; bases with no gene match: 8. The CDR3 is 18 amino acids. CDR1 and CDR2 (germline): SSHAT, FNYEAQ (reference sequence). CDR3 sequence: CASSLGPLAGADTGELFF. The CDR3 bases that were read are TGTGCCAGCAGCTTAGGCCCCCTAGCGGGAGCCGACACCGGGGAG.

Regarding this clone: The CDR3 goes on 3 residues after the read ends, and that part is filled in from the germline J gene. J is TRBJ1-4 and V is TRBV5-8, with D possibly being TRBD1 (5 bases). The CDR3 is made up of 13 amino acids. Trimming removed 4 bases at V and 6 bases at J, with 10 bases between. CDR1 is SGHTS, CDR2 YDEGEE, per germline. The CDR3 region is CASSLVGDEKLFF. CDR3 DNA (partial): TGTGCCAGCAGCCTCGTAGGGGATGAAAAA.

On this clone: The CDR3 is cut off 3 residues early in the read; its end comes from the germline J gene. The chain combines TRBV11-2 with TRBJ2-3; unclear D gene. The CDR3 has 14 amino acids. The V and J ends lost 5 bases and 6 bases respectively, with 15 bases between them. Germline CDR1 reads SGHAT; CDR2 reads FQNNGV. The CDR3 bases that were read are TGTGCCAGCAGCGCCCCCCCCCAGTCCGATACG. As protein: CASSAPPQSDT. The entire CDR3 is CASSAPPQSDTQYF.

Comment on this clone: The read terminates 3 residues before the CDR3 end, so the remaining end is supplied by the germline J gene. The J gene is TRBJ2-1, the V gene TRBV12-3 or TRBV12-4; D may be TRBD1 or TRBD2 (5 bases each). This CDR3 contains 10 residues. The V gene lost 10 bases and the J gene lost 9 bases, with 10 bases spanning the gap. The CDR3 here is CAIGESEQFF. The covered CDR3 bases are TGTGCCATAGGGGAGAGTGAG.

About this clone itself: The read ends 3 residues early relative to the CDR3; the germline J gene fills the gap. The chain carries TRBV9 and TRBJ2-3; 9 positions agree with TRBD2. This CDR3 is built from 15 residues. After removal of 3 bases from V and 1 base from J, the junction contained 3 bases not matched to a gene. CDR1 is SGDLS and CDR2 is YYNGEE in the germline V gene. The CDR3 region is CASSASGTGTDTQYF. The DNA read from the CDR3 is TGTGCCAGCAGCGCTAGCGGGACGGGCACAGATACG.

As to this clone: With the read ending 3 residues before the CDR3 end, the germline J gene is used to fill in that end. This chain links TRBV6-2 or TRBV6-3 with TRBJ2-3, with unresolved D. CDR1 is MNHEY and CDR2 is SVGEGT in the germline V gene. The CDR3 sequence is 15 residues long. CDR3 DNA, as far as it was read: TGTGCCAGCAGTTACTCGTTCAGTAGCAATCAGCCG. This gives the protein CASSYSFSSNQP. The CDR3, in full, reads CASSYSFSSNQPQYF.

Worth noting for this clone: The CDR3 end lies 3 residues beyond the end of the read and is filled in from the germline J gene. The chain employs TRBV19 and TRBJ2-4; 8 bases match TRBD1. Germline CDR1 reads LNHDA; CDR2 reads SQIVND (reference sequence). This CDR3 comprises 14 residues. The CDR3 DNA, read in part, is TGTGCCAGTAATGGGGTGCAGGGGGCATTTGGT. Translating gives CASNGVQGAFG. The CDR3 reads in full as CASNGVQGAFGQYF.

The CDR3 DNA, read in part, is TGCAGTGCTAGAGATAGCGAGACTCCGCAAGAGACC. It encodes CSARDSETPQET. The whole CDR3 sequence reads CSARDSETPQETQYF. This chain joins TRBV20-1 and TRBJ2-5, with a weak D call TRBD2 (5 bases). Read coverage stops 3 residues before the CDR3 terminus; the germline J gene supplies the remainder. This CDR3 has 15 amino acids. Germline V gives CDR1 DFQATT, CDR2 SNEGSKA (reference sequence). The ends were cut back, 0 bases at V and 2 bases at J, with 13 bases in the middle.

In regard to this clone: The CDR3 is cut off 3 residues early in the read; its end comes from the germline J gene. The chain joins TRBV5-1 to TRBJ1-1, with 8 bases matching TRBD1. V dropped 3 bases and J dropped 3; count of bases not matched to a gene: 4. From germline, CDR1 is SGHRS and CDR2 YFSETQ. The CDR3 length is 14 residues. The CDR3 is CASSSGGRDTEAFF. CDR3 bases read: TGCGCCAGCAGCTCAGGGGGCAGAGACACTGAA.

In the case of this clone: The read comes to an end 3 residues before the CDR3 does, leaving the germline J gene to fill in the end. The chain links TRBV7-9 to TRBJ2-2; TRBD2 matches 11 bases. J gave up 3 bases and V 10 bases, and 4 bases lay outside the gene matches. The CDR3 spans 14 residues. CDR1 is SEHNR, CDR2 FQNEAQ, per germline (reference sequence). Incomplete CDR3 DNA: TGTGCCATCCTAGCGGGAGGATACACCGGGGAG. This codes for CAILAGGYTGE. The entire CDR3 protein reads CAILAGGYTGELFF.

A word on this clone: The read ends 3 residues early relative to the CDR3; the germline J gene fills the gap. V is TRBV19 and J is TRBJ1-2; D gene ambiguous. Looked up from germline, CDR1 is LNHDA and CDR2 is SQIVND (reference sequence). The CDR3 length is 11 residues. Partial CDR3 DNA: TGTGCCAGTACCGACTCCTACGAC. Protein product: CASTDSYD. The whole CDR3 region reads CASTDSYDYTF. The full variable domain, rest sourced from reference TRBV19 and TRBJ1-2, is DGGITQSPKYLFRKEGQNVTLSCEQNLNHDAMYWYRQDPGQGLRLIYYSQIVNDFQKGDIAEGYSVSREKKESFPLTVTSAQKNPTAFYLCASTDSYDYTFGSGTRLTVV.

Details on this clone: The read halts 3 residues ahead of the CDR3 end, with the missing end drawn from the germline J gene. The chain has TRBV28 and TRBJ2-7; 10 bases are a match to TRBD1. This CDR3 has 16 amino acids. Trimming removed 5 bases from V and 2 bases from J; junction bases left unmatched: 9. Looked up from germline, CDR1 is MDHEN and CDR2 is SYDVKM. The DNA read from the CDR3 is TGTGCCAGCAGTACCCCCGGGACAGGGGCAGCCTACGAG. Translation gives CASSTPGTGAAYE. In full, the CDR3 reads CASSTPGTGAAYEQYF.

Points on this clone: Read data end 3 residues before the CDR3 end; the end is taken from the germline J gene. V gene TRBV30 combines with J gene TRBJ1-3; D is ambiguous. The CDR3 is made up of 15 amino acids. Looked up from germline, CDR1 is GTSNPN and CDR2 is SVGIG (reference sequence). Between the trimmed V and J ends, which lost 0 bases and 3 bases, there was a span of 12 bases. The chain's CDR3 is CAWSVRQFGGNTIYF. The sequenced CDR3 bases are TGTGCCTGGAGTGTAAGGCAGTTTGGTGGAAACACC.

Concerning this clone: The missing CDR3 end, 3 residues past where the read stops, is filled in from the germline J gene. This chain joins TRBV6-2 or TRBV6-3 and TRBJ2-1, with D maybe TRBD2 (6 bases). V lost 2 bases and J lost 4, with 12 bases in between. Germline V gives CDR1 MNHEY, CDR2 SVGEGT. The CDR3 runs to 15 residues. CDR3 protein: CASSYALAAYNEQFF. The CDR3 DNA, read in part, is TGTGCCAGCAGTTACGCACTAGCCGCGTACAATGAG.

With respect to this clone: The CDR3 end lies 3 residues beyond the end of the read and is filled in from the germline J gene. J is TRBJ2-3 and V is TRBV20-1; TRBD2 agrees at 7 bases. CDR3 length equals 12 residues. Germline lookup yields CDR1 DFQATT and CDR2 SNEGSKA (reference sequence). The CDR3 protein is CSPSRAGETQYF. The CDR3 DNA, read in part, is TGCAGTCCCTCGAGGGCGGGAGAGACG.

A note on this clone: The CDR3 extends 3 residues past the end of the read, so its final part is completed from the germline J gene. The chain joins TRBV7-9 to TRBJ1-2; D gene uncertain. CDR1 and CDR2 (germline): SEHNR, FQNEAQ (reference sequence). The CDR3 length is 15 residues. The sequenced CDR3 bases are TGTGCCAGCAGCCCTAACTTGGGCCCCACAGATACC. This encodes CASSPNLGPTDT. The whole CDR3 protein reads CASSPNLGPTDTYTF.

On this clone itself: The CDR3 extends 3 residues past the end of the read, so its final part is completed from the germline J gene. The chain is built from TRBV6-1 and TRBJ2-2; 7 bases fit TRBD1. This CDR3 spans 15 amino acids. The germline CDR1 and CDR2 sequences are MNHNS and SASEGT. Incomplete CDR3 DNA: TGTGCCAGCAGTGATCCGGGACAGCCCAATTCACCG. The encoded protein is CASSDPGQPNSP. From start to end, the CDR3 is CASSDPGQPNSPLFF.

Note on this clone: Read coverage stops 3 residues before the CDR3 terminus; the germline J gene supplies the remainder. This chain joins TRBV28 and TRBJ1-5; TRBD1 matches 8 bases. This CDR3 is built from 13 residues. Germline V gene lookup returns CDR1 MDHEN and CDR2 SYDVKM. Losses at the gene ends were 5 bases for V and 4 bases for J; bases not matched to a gene: 1. The sequenced part of the CDR3 DNA is TGTGCCAGCAGTAGGGACAGGAATCAGCCC. Translated: CASSRDRNQP. In full, the CDR3 reads CASSRDRNQPQHF.

As for this clone: The DNA ends 3 residues before the CDR3 does, and the rest of the CDR3 is filled in from the germline J gene. The chain links TRBV20-1 to TRBJ2-1; 8 bases line up with TRBD2. CDR3 size: 14 residues. V was clipped by 2 bases and J by 8 bases; unmatched bases: 8. Germline CDR1 is DFQATT and CDR2 is SNEGSKA (reference sequence). The CDR3 DNA, read in part, is TGCAGTGCTAGACGACAAACTAGCGGTGATGAG. Amino acids: CSARRQTSGDE. The whole CDR3 region reads CSARRQTSGDEQFF.